These 22 T cell receptor beta chains were sequenced from one sample in a study of CD8 T cells in ankylosing spondylitis. TCRdb itself ran the 5' RACE reads through MiXCR, one entry per CDR3 protein. The repertoire has hundreds of thousands of distinct CDR3 sequences, 20% of them found once; the top ten carry around 14%. The material sequenced was blood, either unsorted or a sorted T cell fraction (not recorded which). The origin of the receptors is a male donor with ankylosing spondylitis or in good health (not recorded which).

This clonotype came up many times. The rearrangement joins TRBV5-5 to TRBJ2-2, with no clear D. Germline CDR1 is SGHKS and CDR2 is YYEKEE (reference sequence). The CDR3 totals 17 residues. Trimming removed 5 bases at V and 1 base at J, with 18 bases between. The DNA of the CDR3 is TGTGCCAGCAGTTATCCGGTAGATCGAGGGAACACCGGGGAGCTGTTTTTT. It encodes CASSYPVDRGNTGELFF.

The table lists this clonotype with a few counts. The chain uses TRBV4-2 and TRBJ2-7, with 13 positions matching TRBD2. The CDR3 sequence is 16 residues long. CDR1 is LGHNA and CDR2 is YNFKEQ in the germline V gene. V shed 6 bases, J shed 3 bases, and the junction held 8 bases outside the gene matches. The CDR3 is CASSPRLAGGLYEQYF. CDR3 nucleotide sequence: TGTGCCAGCAGTCCCCGACTAGCGGGGGGACTCTACGAGCAGTACTTC.

The chain recombines TRBV9 with TRBJ2-1, with TRBD1 identical over 7 bases. Germline CDR1 SGDLS, CDR2 YYNGEE. The V segment lost 4 bases and the J segment 3 bases; nucleotides outside the gene matches: 7. CDR3 length: 15 amino acids. DNA for the CDR3: TGTGCCAGCAGCCCCCAGGGACAGTTCTACAATGAGCAGTTCTTC. Protein sequence: CASSPQGQFYNEQFF.

The rearrangement links TRBV10-2 to TRBJ2-1, with 7 bases identical to TRBD1. In germline, CDR1 is WSHSY, CDR2 SAAADI. V was pared by 3 bases and J by 6 bases, with 11 bases of the junction left unmatched. The CDR3 is made up of 16 amino acids. DNA of the CDR3: TGCGCCAGCAGTGACCCGAGGACAGGAAGGGGCAATGAGCAGTTCTTC. The encoded protein is CASSDPRTGRGNEQFF.

This clonotype was detected a few times. V is TRBV14 and J is TRBJ1-2, with D uncertain. The length of the CDR3 is 12 residues. CDR1 is SGHDN and CDR2 is FVKESK in the germline V gene. The ends were cut back, 0 bases at V and 10 bases at J, with 9 bases in the middle. Here the CDR3 reads CASSQEWDLYTF. The CDR3 nucleotides are TGTGCCAGCAGCCAAGAGTGGGATCTCTACACCTTC.

The rearrangement uses TRBV20-1 and TRBJ2-1; 9 nucleotides line up with TRBD2. Losses at the gene ends were 4 bases for V and 4 bases for J; bases not matched to a gene: 2. CDR3 size: 13 residues. CDR1 DFQATT and CDR2 SNEGSKA come from the germline V gene (reference sequence). CDR3 in DNA: TGCAGTGCTAACGCGGGGGGGTACAATGAGCAGTTCTTC. Amino acids: CSANAGGYNEQFF.

The chain joins TRBV20-1 to TRBJ2-5; D call uncertain. Germline V gene data show CDR1 as DFQATT and CDR2 as SNEGSKA (reference sequence). The V end lost 0 bases, the J end lost 1 base, and 15 bases lay between the germline ends. The CDR3 length is 16 residues. As DNA, the CDR3 is TGCAGTGCTAGAGATTTTGGGGATGGATCCCAAGAGACCCAGTACTTC. As protein: CSARDFGDGSQETQYF.

The rearrangement joins TRBV29-1 to TRBJ1-2; no clear D. The CDR3 contains 12 residues. From germline, CDR1 is SQVTM and CDR2 ANQGSEA. V was clipped by 3 bases and J by 8 bases, with 13 bases between them. The CDR3 DNA sequence: TGCAGCGTTGATTTGGGCCTAGTCGGCTACACCTTC. It encodes CSVDLGLVGYTF.

This clonotype was counted a few times. The CDR3 DNA reads as TGTGCCAGCAGTTCGGTGGGAAACACCGGGGAGCTGTTTTTT. This gives the protein CASSSVGNTGELFF. The chain uses TRBV28 and TRBJ2-2; D unclear. V lost 4 bases and J lost 2, with 8 bases in between. The CDR3 has 14 residues. Germline loops: CDR1 MDHEN, CDR2 SYDVKM.

This clonotype was observed a few times. The genes are TRBV10-3 and TRBJ2-2; maybe TRBD1 (7 bases). Germline V gene lookup returns CDR1 ENHRY and CDR2 SYGVKD. Trimming pared 10 bases from V and 6 bases from J, leaving 15 bases between. The CDR3 is 13 amino acids. The CDR3 is CASETGEAGELFF. CDR3 coding DNA: TGTGCCAGCGAAACAGGGGAGGCCGGGGAGCTGTTTTTT.

This clonotype was seen repeatedly, ten times or more. The chain uses TRBV12-3 or TRBV12-4 and TRBJ2-7, with D unclear. Trimming removed 2 bases at V and 3 bases at J, with 8 bases between. This CDR3 is built from 13 residues. CDR3 DNA: TGTGCCAGCAGTTTACTAATAGGCTACGAGCAGTACTTC. Amino acids: CASSLLIGYEQYF.

This clonotype was recorded a few times. The chain carries TRBV29-1 and TRBJ2-1; a possible D gene is TRBD2 (6 bases). V lost 6 bases and J 8 bases, leaving 32 bases between the germline ends. This CDR3 comprises 18 residues. Germline CDR1 reads SQVTM; CDR2 reads ANQGSEA. CDR3 sequence: CSVRPGAGLNPLYDEQFF. CDR3 bases: TGCAGCGTGAGACCCGGTGCGGGGCTCAACCCCCTTTATGATGAGCAGTTCTTC.

The chain uses TRBV18 and TRBJ2-2; no definite D call. Germline-derived CDR1 and CDR2 are KGHSH and LQKENI. This CDR3 is 14 amino acids long. V was shortened by 4 bases and J by 3 bases, with 9 bases between the two germline ends. This CDR3 reads CASSQLDYTGELFF. The CDR3 DNA reads as TGTGCCAGCTCACAACTGGATTACACCGGGGAGCTGTTTTTT. Supplemented by reference TRBV18 and TRBJ2-2, the full variable domain reads NAGVMQNPRHLVRRRGQEARLRCSPMKGHSHVYWYRQLPEEGLKFMVYLQKENIIDESGMPKERFSAEFPKEGPSILRIQQVVRGDSAAYFCASSQLDYTGELFFGEGSRLTVL.

The chain combines TRBV12-3 or TRBV12-4 with TRBJ2-7; possibly TRBD2 for D (5 bases). CDR3 length: 13 residues. V was trimmed by 5 bases and J by 9 bases, leaving 17 bases between them. CDR3 nucleotides: TGTGCCAGCAGTGGCGGGCCTGCCGCCGGGCAGTACTTC. Protein: CASSGGPAAGQYF.

The chain recombines TRBV20-1 with TRBJ2-1, with D uncertain. CDR3 length: 13 residues. Germline V gene data show CDR1 as DFQATT and CDR2 as SNEGSKA (reference sequence). Trimming removed 3 bases at V and 5 bases at J, with 11 bases between. This CDR3 reads CSARRIIDNEQFF. CDR3 bases: TGCAGTGCTAGGAGGATCATAGACAATGAGCAGTTCTTC.

The rearrangement links TRBV12-3 or TRBV12-4 to TRBJ1-2; D uncertain. The CDR3 contains 13 residues. Trimming took off 3 bases at V and 8 bases at J, with 13 bases between the two ends. In nucleotides, the CDR3 is TGTGCCAGCAGTTTCAACCCCTTGGGGGGCTACACCTTC. Translation gives CASSFNPLGGYTF.

The table lists this clonotype with many counts. The rearrangement joins TRBV7-9 to TRBJ2-5; D is unresolved. The CDR3 runs to 12 residues. The V gene lost 5 bases and the J gene lost 4 bases, with 8 bases spanning the gap. Looked up from germline, CDR1 is SEHNR and CDR2 is FQNEAQ (reference sequence). CDR3 sequence (DNA): TGTGCCAGCAGCCCGAGAGGAGAGACCCAGTACTTC. It codes for CASSPRGETQYF.

The V call is TRBV29-1, the J call TRBJ2-7; 7 bases agree with TRBD2. The CDR3 has 13 residues. Germline CDR1 and CDR2: SQVTM and ANQGSEA. V lost 4 bases, J lost 1 base, and 4 bases stayed unmatched. For the CDR3, the DNA is TGCAGCGTTGTTCTAGCGGTATCCTACGAGCAGTACTTC. Residues: CSVVLAVSYEQYF.

This chain joins TRBV4-1 and TRBJ2-3, with 9 bases matching TRBD2. V lost 3 bases to trimming and J lost 0 bases; unmatched junction nucleotides: 7. This CDR3 comprises 17 residues. Germline lookup yields CDR1 MGHRA and CDR2 YSYEKL. The CDR3 reads CASSHPGLAGSTDTQYF. In DNA form, the CDR3 reads TGCGCCAGCAGCCACCCGGGGCTAGCGGGGAGCACAGATACGCAGTATTTT.

This clonotype was recorded a few times. V and J are TRBV13 and TRBJ2-3; D perhaps matches TRBD1 (6 bases). V shed 6 bases and J shed 7 bases, with 20 bases lying between them. CDR1 is PRHDT and CDR2 is FYEKMQ in the germline V gene (reference sequence). The CDR3 is made up of 15 amino acids. The CDR3 bases are TGTGCCAGCAGTCAGGGGCGCGTCGCGGCTAATACGCAGTATTTT. Protein: CASSQGRVAANTQYF.

This clonotype came up a few times. The chain has TRBV9 and TRBJ2-2; 7 nucleotides agree with TRBD1. This CDR3 comprises 16 residues. Germline V gene sequence: CDR1 SGDLS, CDR2 YYNGEE. The V and J ends lost 4 bases and 0 bases, in that order; junction bases with no gene match: 6. CDR3 sequence (DNA): TGTGCCAGCAGCACGCACAGGGGAACGAACACCGGGGAGCTGTTTTTT. Amino acid sequence: CASSTHRGTNTGELFF.

This clonotype was recorded a few times. The J gene is TRBJ2-1, the V gene TRBV7-9, with TRBD1 identical over 8 bases. The CDR3 consists of 16 residues. V dropped 0 bases and J dropped 8; count of bases not matched to a gene: 9. Germline V CDR1 and CDR2: SEHNR, FQNEAQ (reference sequence). CDR3 residues: CASSLAGTGPSDEQFF. The CDR3 DNA is TGTGCCAGCAGCTTAGCCGGGACAGGCCCCTCGGATGAGCAGTTCTTC.